A single sample is the source of the 10 T cell receptor beta chains below, sequenced in a study of PD-1 blockade in classical Hodgkin lymphoma. Every patient was affected by relapse after autologous stem cell transplantation, while exposure to brentuximab vedotin was not uniform. Some clones are missing from TCRdb's copy, which holds only in-frame ones; the method was immunoSEQ multiplex PCR. The sample lists 80,000 to 100,000 clones; roughly 76% were seen once. Here the sequenced sample was peripheral blood mononuclear cells (PBMCs), taken before the second cycle of nivolumab. These receptors came from a human donor with classical Hodgkin lymphoma.

V usage is TRBV10-3 and J usage is TRBJ1-2; D may be TRBD1 (5 bases). The V end lost 9 bases, the J end lost 2 bases, and 19 bases lay between the germline ends. The CDR3 spans 15 residues. The V gene's germline CDR1 is ENHRY and CDR2 SYGVKD. CDR3 residues: CAMSRDAGQNYGYTF. As DNA, the CDR3 is TGTGCCATGTCCCGGGACGCCGGGCAGAACTATGGCTACACCTTC.

The V and J genes are TRBV11-1 and TRBJ2-1; tentative D call: TRBD1 (5 bases). Germline V gene lookup returns CDR1 SGHAT and CDR2 FQDESV (reference sequence). The CDR3 has 15 residues. The V gene lost 4 bases and the J gene lost 4 bases, with 14 bases spanning the gap. For the CDR3, the DNA is TGTGCCAGCAGCTCCTACGCAGGGCAGTACAATGAGCAGTTCTTC. Protein product: CASSSYAGQYNEQFF.

The chain joins TRBV4-2 to TRBJ2-2; D possibly matches TRBD1 or TRBD2 (5 bases each). Between the trimmed V and J ends, which lost 0 bases and 8 bases, there was a span of 13 bases. CDR1 is LGHNA, CDR2 YNFKEQ, per germline. This CDR3 spans 15 amino acids. CDR3 sequence (DNA): TGTGCCAGCAGCCAAGATGGGGCTAGCCTTGGGGAGCTGTTTTTT. Translating gives CASSQDGASLGELFF.

This rearrangement joins TRBV7-2 to TRBJ1-2, with no clear D. The CDR3 extends over 14 amino acids. Trimming took 1 base from V and 4 from J, leaving 10 bases between them. Germline values: CDR1 SGHTA, CDR2 FQGNSA. The CDR3, as DNA: TGTGCCAGCAGCTTAGAGGCCGCCCTCTATGGCTACACCTTC. Its protein is CASSLEAALYGYTF. The full variable domain, completed using reference TRBV7-2 and TRBJ1-2, is GAGVSQSPSNKVTEKGKDVELRCDPISGHTALYWYRQSLGQGLEFLIYFQGNSAPDKSGLPSDRFSAERTGGSVSTLTIQRTQQEDSAVYLCASSLEAALYGYTFGSGTRLTVV.

This sequence joins TRBV5-1 and TRBJ1-2; no definite D call. Germline V gene lookup returns CDR1 SGHRS and CDR2 YFSETQ. The V end lost 0 bases, the J end lost 2 bases, and 5 bases lay between the germline ends. CDR3 length equals 13 residues. The CDR3 bases are TGCGCCAGCAGCTTGGACGAAAACTATGGCTACACCTTC. Translated, it gives CASSLDENYGYTF.

The V gene is TRBV6-5, the J gene TRBJ2-6; D is ambiguous. V was cut by 0 bases and J by 2 bases, with 5 bases left in between. The CDR3 is 15 residues long. Germline V CDR1 and CDR2: MNHEY, SVGAGI. CDR3 region: CASSYSSPGANVLTF. The CDR3 bases are TGTGCCAGCAGTTACTCGAGCCCTGGGGCCAACGTCCTGACTTTC.

V gene TRBV7-2 combines with J gene TRBJ2-7; 12 nucleotides align to TRBD2. J lost 3 bases, V lost 5 bases, and 2 bases had no gene match. The CDR3 runs to 14 residues. The V gene's germline CDR1 is SGHTA and CDR2 FQGNSA. DNA of the CDR3: TGTGCCAGCAGCACACTAGCGGGAGGCTACGAGCAGTACTTC. This gives the protein CASSTLAGGYEQYF.

This clone was seen just once. J is TRBJ2-3 and V is TRBV5-4; no reliable D call. Trimming took 4 bases from V and 1 from J, leaving 13 bases between them. Germline CDR1 is SGHNT and CDR2 is YYREEE (reference sequence). CDR3 length: 15 amino acids. The CDR3 is CASSPPGPRTDTQYF. The CDR3, as DNA: TGTGCCAGCAGCCCCCCCGGGCCTCGCACAGATACGCAGTATTTT.

The chain combines TRBV5-1 with TRBJ2-3; 8 bases line up with TRBD2. With V trimmed by 6 bases and J by 3 bases, 6 bases remained unmatched. This CDR3 is built from 14 residues. The germline CDR1 and CDR2 sequences are SGHRS and YFSETQ. CDR3 sequence reads: CASKIAGPTDTQYF. DNA of the CDR3: TGCGCCAGCAAGATAGCGGGACCTACAGATACGCAGTATTTT.

The chain has TRBV6-5 and TRBJ2-1; TRBD1 might be the D (5 bases). V lost 2 bases and J 9 bases, leaving 5 bases between the germline ends. The CDR3 length is 11 residues. Germline CDR1 is MNHEY and CDR2 is SVGAGI. The CDR3 nucleotides are TGTGCCAGCAGTTACAGGGGTGAGCAGTTCTTC. Protein: CASSYRGEQFF.